The rows below give T cell receptor beta chains drawn from one sample of a study of blood T cell repertoires in COVID-19. Assay used: immunoSEQ multiplex PCR; TCRdb lists only in-frame clones, some missing. This sample carries approximately 300,000 clones, around 90% of them seen once, and the ten largest clones take about 2%. Sequencing was done on a sample of peripheral blood. The source of these receptors is a man between 18 and 35 years old with active or convalescent COVID-19. CDR3s include the opening cysteine and the closing phenylalanine or tryptophan. The D gene is left open where the match is weak. Rows give clone size only sometimes, using once, few, many, or a class for an expanded clone.

V gene	D gene	J gene	clone size	CDR3 DNA	CDR3 protein
TRBV3-1/TRBV3-2	NA	TRBJ1-3	NA	TGTGCCAGCGCCAGGGACTCTGGAAACACCATATATTTT	CASARDSGNTIYF
TRBV18	TRBD1	TRBJ2-3	NA	TGTGCCAGCTCACCGGGACAGGCAACAGATACGCAGTATTTT	CASSPGQATDTQYF
TRBV11-2	TRBD2	TRBJ2-2	NA	TGTGCCAGCAGCTCTCTATGGGAGGGCACCGGGGAGCTGTTTTTT	CASSSLWEGTGELFF
TRBV7-9	TRBD2	TRBJ2-1	NA	TGTGCCAGCAGCTCAACTCGGGGTCGGGAGGTCTCCTACAATGAGCAGTTCTTC	CASSSTRGREVSYNEQFF
TRBV19	NA	TRBJ1-5	NA	TGTGCCAGTAGTAACCCCCCCGCACATAATCAGCCCCAGCATTTT	CASSNPPAHNQPQHF
TRBV11-3	NA	TRBJ2-1	NA	TGTGCCAGCAGCCCTAGGTCTATCACCTACAATGAGCAGTTCTTC	CASSPRSITYNEQFF
TRBV4-1	TRBD2	TRBJ2-7	NA	TGCGCCAGCAGCCAAGAATATGGTATGATAGCGGGAGCCGGATCGTGCGAGCAGTACTTC	CASSQEYGMIAGAGSCEQYF
TRBV11-2	TRBD1	TRBJ2-5	once	TGTGCCAGCAGACGGACAGGGTCTTTGGAGACCCAGTACTTC	CASRRTGSLETQYF
TRBV7-9	NA	TRBJ1-6	NA	TGTGCCAGCAGCTTCTCGGTGGATTCACCCCTCCACTTT	CASSFSVDSPLHF
TRBV7-2	TRBD1	TRBJ1-6	NA	TGTGCCAGCAGCTTAAGGGGGCAGGGTTCACCCCTCCACTTT	CASSLRGQGSPLHF
TRBV6-5	NA	TRBJ1-3	NA	TGTGCCACCCTTCGAGGCGCTGGAAACACCATATATTTT	CATLRGAGNTIYF
TRBV7-2	NA	TRBJ2-1	NA	TGTGCCAGCAGCTTATCTTCGGGCTCCTACAATGAGCAGTTCTTC	CASSLSSGSYNEQFF
TRBV18	TRBD1	TRBJ1-5	few	TGTGCCAGCTCACCCCCCCCGGGACAGGGGATAATTTGGGGCAATCAGCCCCAGCATTTT	CASSPPPGQGIIWGNQPQHF
TRBV6-5	NA	TRBJ1-1	NA	TGTGCCAGCAGTTACTCGAGGTCCGGAGGCACTGAAGCTTTCTTT	CASSYSRSGGTEAFF
TRBV10-2	TRBD1	TRBJ1-5	NA	TGCGCCAGCAGTGAGCCGGGACAGGGGTTAAGCAATCAGCCCCAGCATTTT	CASSEPGQGLSNQPQHF
TRBV6-1	TRBD2	TRBJ2-5	NA	TGTGCCAGCAGTGAAGCCCCTAGCGGGCCGAAAGAGACCCAGTACTTC	CASSEAPSGPKETQYF
TRBV6-5	NA	TRBJ2-1	NA	TGTGCCAGCAGCTACAGGGGGGGCAATGAGCAGTTCTTC	CASSYRGGNEQFF
TRBV24-1	TRBD1	TRBJ2-3	NA	TGTGCCACCAGTGATTTTAGGACAGGGGGACCGGATACGCAGTATTTT	CATSDFRTGGPDTQYF
TRBV10-2	NA	TRBJ2-3	NA	TGCGCCAGCAGTGAGCAAGACAAGAGCACAGATACGCAGTATTTT	CASSEQDKSTDTQYF
TRBV18	NA	TRBJ1-1	NA	TGTGCCAGCTCACACCGCGGACACAAGTCGGGGAACACTGAAGCTTTCTTT	CASSHRGHKSGNTEAFF
TRBV2	TRBD1	TRBJ2-7	NA	TGTGCCAGCAGAATTAGACAGGGGGCCTACGAGCAGTACTTC	CASRIRQGAYEQYF
TRBV2	NA	TRBJ2-3	once	TGTGCCAGCAGCCCCGCCGGTGATACGCAGTATTTT	CASSPAGDTQYF
TRBV11-2	TRBD2	TRBJ2-3	NA	TGTGCCAGCAGCTTAGATAGTCTAGCGGGGTTGACAGATACGCAGTATTTT	CASSLDSLAGLTDTQYF
TRBV6-5	TRBD2	TRBJ2-5	NA	TGTGCCAGCACCGGGGGGGAGGGCCACGAGACCCAGTACTTC	CASTGGEGHETQYF
TRBV28	TRBD1	TRBJ1-2	NA	TGTGCCAGCAGGGACGCGGGACAGGGAAGGGCGAACTATGGCTACACCTTC	CASRDAGQGRANYGYTF
TRBV5-1	NA	TRBJ2-1	NA	TGCGCCAGCAGCTTGGAAGCGGGTCGGAGCGATGAGCAGTTCTTC	CASSLEAGRSDEQFF
TRBV7-9	TRBD1	TRBJ1-2	NA	TGTGCCAGCAGCGGACAGGGAGGATTCGGCTACACCTTC	CASSGQGGFGYTF
TRBV11-3	NA	TRBJ2-1	NA	TGTGCCAGCAGCTTAGATCACCGGGGAGCCAATGAGCAGTTCTTC	CASSLDHRGANEQFF
TRBV6-5	TRBD2	TRBJ2-2	NA	TGTGCCAGCAAAATAGCGGGTCCGAACACCGGGGAGCTGTTTTTT	CASKIAGPNTGELFF
TRBV11-2	TRBD1	TRBJ2-2	NA	TGTGCCAGCAGCTTAGGCCAGGGGGCAGGGTCGGAGGAGCTGTTTTTT	CASSLGQGAGSEELFF
TRBV7-9	NA	TRBJ2-1	NA	TGTGCCAGCCGGCCTCCAGGGATCACCTACAATGAGCAGTTCTTC	CASRPPGITYNEQFF
TRBV2	TRBD1	TRBJ1-5	NA	TGTGCCAGCAGTGTACAGGGGGGTGGCCAGCCCCAGCATTTT	CASSVQGGGQPQHF
TRBV10-1	TRBD2	TRBJ2-3	NA	TGCGCCAGCAGTGAGAAGCGGGGGCCCACGGATACGCAGTATTTT	CASSEKRGPTDTQYF
TRBV6-6	TRBD1	TRBJ2-7	once	TGTGCCAGCAGTGCTGGGGGACAGGGTATTAGCGAGCAGTACTTC	CASSAGGQGISEQYF
TRBV5-6	NA	TRBJ2-3	NA	TGTGCCAGCAGCTTGCGGCGGAACACAGATACGCAGTATTTT	CASSLRRNTDTQYF
TRBV10-1	NA	TRBJ1-1	NA	TGCGCCAGCAGTGATTCGGGGGGCAAAACTGAAGCTTTCTTT	CASSDSGGKTEAFF
TRBV9	TRBD2	TRBJ2-3	NA	TGTGCCAGCAGCGACCTAGAGCGGGGGGGCTCAGATACGCAGTATTTT	CASSDLERGGSDTQYF
TRBV14	TRBD1	TRBJ1-2	few	TGTGCCAGCAGCTACGCCTGGACAGGGGAAAACTATGGCTACACCTTC	CASSYAWTGENYGYTF
TRBV5-1	NA	TRBJ2-7	NA	TGCGCCAGCAGCCCGTTCCCCTCCTCCTACGAGCAGTACTTC	CASSPFPSSYEQYF
TRBV19	NA	TRBJ2-7	NA	TGTGCCAGTAAAGACACATACTACGAGCAGTACTTC	CASKDTYYEQYF
TRBV19	NA	TRBJ2-4	NA	TGTGCCAGTAGTATCCAGTACAGCAAAAACATTCAGTACTTC	CASSIQYSKNIQYF
TRBV9	NA	TRBJ1-2	NA	TGTGCCAGCAGCGTCACAGGGAACTATGGCTACACCTTC	CASSVTGNYGYTF
TRBV15	NA	TRBJ2-7	NA	TGTGCCACCAGCAGAGAAGCGGGTTACGAGCAGTACTTC	CATSREAGYEQYF
TRBV27	NA	TRBJ2-3	NA	TGTGCCAGCAGTTTATTAGCTAGCGAAGGCACAGATACGCAGTATTTT	CASSLLASEGTDTQYF
TRBV5-1	TRBD2	TRBJ2-1	NA	TGCGCCAGCAGCTTGATGGGGACTAGCAGGGAGCAGTTCTTC	CASSLMGTSREQFF
TRBV4-1	NA	TRBJ2-5	NA	TGCGCCAGCAGCCATGGACCAGGGGCGCTTGGTGAGACCCAGTACTTC	CASSHGPGALGETQYF
TRBV27	TRBD2	TRBJ2-7	NA	TGTGCCAGCAGCGGACTAGCGGGAGCTCACGAGCAGTACTTC	CASSGLAGAHEQYF
TRBV12-3/TRBV12-4	NA	TRBJ2-7	NA	TGTGCCAGCAGTTCCCCAGACAGCTACGAGCAGTACTTC	CASSSPDSYEQYF
TRBV19	TRBD1	TRBJ1-2	NA	TGTGCCAGTAGCAGTGGACAGGATTACTATGGCTACACCTTC	CASSSGQDYYGYTF
TRBV29-1	TRBD1	TRBJ2-5	NA	TGCAGCTCCGACAGCGAGACAGGGGAAGAGACCCAGTACTTC	CSSDSETGEETQYF
TRBV5-4	TRBD1	TRBJ1-2	NA	TGTGCCAGCAGCGACGCCGGGACAGAGTCTTTTGTGCACACCTTC	CASSDAGTESFVHTF
TRBV24-1	NA	TRBJ2-5	NA	TGTGCCACTCCGCACCGGGACACCCAAGGGACCCAGTACTTC	CATPHRDTQGTQYF
TRBV18	NA	TRBJ1-5	NA	TGTGCCAGCTCACCAGGACAGCCGGGCAATCAGCCCCAGCATTTT	CASSPGQPGNQPQHF
TRBV3-1/TRBV3-2	TRBD1	TRBJ1-5	NA	TGTGCCAGCAGCCGCGGGACAGGGTTAGATCAGCCCCAGCATTTT	CASSRGTGLDQPQHF
TRBV2	NA	TRBJ2-3	few	TGTGCCAGCAGTGCCGACCCAACAGCTAGCACAGATACGCAGTATTTT	CASSADPTASTDTQYF
TRBV29-1	NA	TRBJ2-2	NA	TGCAGCGTCCCTCTCCGAGGGGGAGACACCGGGGAGCTGTTTTTT	CSVPLRGGDTGELFF
TRBV10-1	NA	TRBJ2-7	NA	TGCGCCAGCAGCGAGCGACTCTCCTACGAGCAGTACTTC	CASSERLSYEQYF
TRBV9	NA	TRBJ2-1	NA	TGTGCCAGCAGCGTCGCCGGTGTTGAGCAGTTCTTC	CASSVAGVEQFF
TRBV20-1	TRBD1	TRBJ2-1	NA	TGCAGTGCTAATGACCGGGACAGGGCCTACAATGAGCAGTTCTTC	CSANDRDRAYNEQFF